The 3 T cell receptor beta chains in this list originate from one sample, sequenced in a study of cytomegalovirus exposure and HLA in healthy donors. Primers for the PCR totalled 60 Vbeta and 13 Jbeta. Produced via immunoSEQ multiplex PCR; TCRdb's table is partial and in-frame only. This table holds about 150,000 clones. Sequenced material: PBMCs. These TCRs come from a man aged 25 to 40 in good health and CMV-seronegative.

The V call is TRBV6-5, the J call TRBJ2-7; perhaps TRBD2 as D (5 bases). CDR1 is MNHEY, CDR2 SVGAGI, per germline. This CDR3 has 14 amino acids. Trimming pared 6 bases from V and 0 bases from J, leaving 12 bases between. In DNA, the CDR3 is TGTGCCAGCAGAGCGGACCGCAACTCCTACGAGCAGTACTTC. Translating gives CASRADRNSYEQYF.

The V and J genes are TRBV6-1 and TRBJ2-5, with D unclear. Trimming took off 5 bases at V and 2 bases at J, with 9 bases between the two ends. CDR3 size: 13 residues. Germline V gene sequence: CDR1 MNHNS, CDR2 SASEGT. CDR3 loop: CASSRLDQETQYF. In DNA form, the CDR3 reads TGTGCCAGCAGTCGCTTAGATCAAGAGACCCAGTACTTC.

This chain links TRBV6-6 with TRBJ2-3; 9 bases are a match to TRBD1. Unmatched junction bases numbered 12, after V lost 6 bases and J lost 5 bases. Germline CDR1 MNHNY, CDR2 SVGAGI (reference sequence). There are 16 residues in the CDR3. The DNA of the CDR3 is TGTGCCAGCAGCCTTCCCTCGGGACAGGGTATAGATACGCAGTATTTT. Amino acids: CASSLPSGQGIDTQYF.